Shown below are 19 T cell receptor beta chains from a single sample sequenced in a study of a mutant IDH1 vaccine in newly diagnosed glioma. The time point is: week 23, last vaccination. The investigators gave 300 ug of mutant IDH1 20-mer peptide in each vaccine dose, together with topical imiquimod. TCRdb's copy holds only in-frame clones and misses some; the assay was immunoSEQ multiplex PCR. The table lists about 64,000 clones, 80% to 90% of them singletons. No antigens are known for them. Specimen: PBMCs, collected from a glioma patient whose treatment included an IDH1 peptide vaccine. These receptors originate from a man aged 30 to 39 with glioma.

CDR3 sequence: CASRGEPGRYNSPLHF. CDR3 in DNA: TGCGCCAGCAGGGGGGAACCGGGACGGTATAATTCACCCCTCCACTTT. This sequence joins TRBV5-1 and TRBJ1-6, with D tentatively TRBD1 (5 bases). Germline lookup yields CDR1 SGHRS and CDR2 YFSETQ. V lost 5 bases and J lost 4, with 16 bases in between. This CDR3 has 16 amino acids.

This clone was recorded a few times. This CDR3 reads CASSQDLIYTEAFF. Written as DNA, the CDR3 is TGTGCCAGCAGCCAAGATTTGATCTACACTGAAGCTTTCTTT. The chain has TRBV14 and TRBJ1-1; no definite D call. This CDR3 contains 14 residues. Trimming took 0 bases from V and 3 from J, leaving 8 bases between them. Germline CDR1 is SGHDN and CDR2 is FVKESK. The entire variable domain, with the rest obtained from reference TRBV14 and TRBJ1-1, is as follows: EAGVTQFPSHSVIEKGQTVTLRCDPISGHDNLYWYRRVMGKEIKFLLHFVKESKQDESGMPNNRFLAERTGGTYSTLKVQPAELEDSGVYFCASSQDLIYTEAFFGQGTRLTVV.

This clone has only one observation. This chain links TRBV15 with TRBJ2-3, with TRBD1 identical over 9 bases. This CDR3 is 17 amino acids long. The trim removed 4 bases at V and 5 bases at J, leaving 13 bases unmatched. Germline loops: CDR1 LNHNV, CDR2 YYDKDF (reference sequence). The CDR3 region is CATSTEHPGQGQDTQYF. The CDR3 nucleotides read TGTGCCACCAGCACTGAGCATCCGGGACAGGGACAAGATACGCAGTATTTT.

V and J are TRBV29-1 and TRBJ2-2; D remains ambiguous. The CDR3 covers 12 residues. The V and J ends lost 7 bases and 2 bases respectively, with 8 bases between them. Germline CDR1 and CDR2: SQVTM and ANQGSEA. The CDR3 spells CSAPDNTGELFF. DNA of the CDR3: TGCAGCGCCCCTGACAACACCGGGGAGCTGTTTTTT.

The chain has TRBV5-1 and TRBJ2-5, with 14 bases fitting TRBD2. After removal of 0 bases from V and 3 bases from J, the junction contained 13 bases not matched to a gene. The germline V gene has CDR1 SGHRS and CDR2 YFSETQ. CDR3 length: 20 residues. DNA of the CDR3: TGCGCCAGCAGCTTGGATTGCGGGACTAGCGGGGGCCCTTATGAAGAGACCCAGTACTTC. Translated: CASSLDCGTSGGPYEETQYF.

The CDR3 is CATSFRDSLQETQYF. In nucleotides, the CDR3 is TGTGCCACCAGCTTCCGGGACTCCCTCCAAGAGACCCAGTACTTC. The chain employs TRBV15 and TRBJ2-5, with D tentatively TRBD2 (6 bases). There are 15 residues in the CDR3. V gave up 5 bases and J gave up 1 base, with 14 bases separating them. CDR1 is LNHNV, CDR2 YYDKDF, per germline (reference sequence).

The V call is TRBV19, the J call TRBJ2-2; unclear D gene. This CDR3 spans 12 amino acids. Germline assignment: CDR1 LNHDA and CDR2 SQIVND (reference sequence). Trimming left V 9 bases short and J 4 bases short, with 9 bases between. CDR3 DNA: TGTGCCAGCCTTCTCTCCACCGGGGAGCTGTTTTTT. Translation: CASLLSTGELFF.

The chain couples TRBV5-8 to TRBJ1-1; 8 bases are a match to TRBD1. V gave up 6 bases and J gave up 4 bases; unmatched junction bases: 17. There are 17 residues in the CDR3. CDR1 is SGHTS, CDR2 YDEGEE, per germline. CDR3 protein: CASTSGTGSWWGTEAFF. As DNA, the CDR3 is TGTGCCAGCACCTCCGGGACAGGCTCATGGTGGGGCACTGAAGCTTTCTTT.

The chain recombines TRBV14 with TRBJ2-7; 7 nucleotides match TRBD1. V trimming: 2 bases; J trimming: 5 bases; junction bases outside the gene matches: 21. The CDR3 contains 19 residues. Germline V gene lookup returns CDR1 SGHDN and CDR2 FVKESK. DNA of the CDR3: TGTGCCAGCAGCCAACAACCTTCTCGGACAGGAGCCTTTTTGGACGAGCAGTACTTC. Translating gives CASSQQPSRTGAFLDEQYF. Complete variable domain (other parts from reference TRBV14 and TRBJ2-7): EAGVTQFPSHSVIEKGQTVTLRCDPISGHDNLYWYRRVMGKEIKFLLHFVKESKQDESGMPNNRFLAERTGGTYSTLKVQPAELEDSGVYFCASSQQPSRTGAFLDEQYFGPGTRLTVT.

This chain connects TRBV7-8 to TRBJ1-2, with TRBD1 as a possible D gene (5 bases). CDR3 size: 16 residues. V was shortened by 4 bases and J by 3 bases, with 18 bases between the two germline ends. Germline values: CDR1 SGHVS, CDR2 FQNEAQ. The CDR3 DNA follows: TGTGCCAGCAGCTCAGATGCCCCGGGGACCTACTATGGCTACACCTTC. This sequence encodes CASSSDAPGTYYGYTF.

Written as DNA, the CDR3 is TGTGCCAGCAACTCCGGGACAATGGGCTCTGGGGCCAACGTCCTGACTTTC. Its translation is CASNSGTMGSGANVLTF. V and J are TRBV9 and TRBJ2-6; D is possibly TRBD1 (6 bases). Germline CDR1 and CDR2: SGDLS and YYNGEE. The CDR3 has 17 amino acids. V was cut by 6 bases and J by 0 bases, with 16 bases left in between.

J is TRBJ1-6 and V is TRBV5-8; TRBD1 might be the D (5 bases). V dropped 1 base and J dropped 15 bases, with 17 bases sitting between them. The CDR3 is 14 amino acids. Germline CDR1 reads SGHTS; CDR2 reads YDEGEE. The CDR3 spells CASSLMLGAGLLHF. The CDR3 DNA sequence: TGTGCCAGCAGCTTGATGTTAGGGGCTGGGCTCCTCCACTTT.

The V gene is TRBV28, the J gene TRBJ1-1; TRBD1 is a possible D gene (5 bases). Germline V gene sequence: CDR1 MDHEN, CDR2 SYDVKM. V dropped 11 bases and J dropped 3 bases, with 22 bases sitting between them. The CDR3 consists of 15 residues. The DNA for the CDR3 is TGTGCCGCCGGGGGGGGAACAGCGTTGGACACTGAAGCTTTCTTT. It is translated as CAAGGGTALDTEAFF. The complete variable domain, with remaining parts taken from reference TRBV28 and TRBJ1-1, reads DVKVTQSSRYLVKRTGEKVFLECVQDMDHENMFWYRQDPGLGLRLIYFSYDVKMKEKGDIPEGYSVSREKKERFSLILESASTNQTSMYLCAAGGGTALDTEAFFGQGTRLTVV.

In its sample, this clone was seen a few times. The J gene is TRBJ1-1, the V gene TRBV5-1; D is undetermined. Per the germline V gene, CDR1 is SGHRS and CDR2 is YFSETQ. The CDR3 sequence is 11 residues long. V was shortened by 8 bases and J by 0 bases, with 5 bases between the two germline ends. DNA for the CDR3: TGCGCCAGTACCATGAACACTGAAGCTTTCTTT. Translation: CASTMNTEAFF.

The genes are TRBV11-3 and TRBJ2-5, with D hard to call. Germline CDR1 reads SGHNT; CDR2 reads YENEEA. CDR3 length: 12 residues. V gave up 1 base and J gave up 4 bases, with 4 bases separating them. CDR3: CASSLGRETQYF. The CDR3 nucleotides read TGTGCCAGCAGCTTAGGCCGAGAGACCCAGTACTTC.

CDR3 sequence (DNA): TGTGCCAGCAGGGGACAGGGGGGTTACTACGAGCAGTACTTC. Protein: CASRGQGGYYEQYF. V and J are TRBV27 and TRBJ2-7, with TRBD1 matching over 11 bases. J lost 3 bases, V lost 6 bases, and 4 bases had no gene match. Germline V gene sequence: CDR1 MNHEY, CDR2 SMNVEV (reference sequence). The CDR3 length is 14 residues.

The chain is built from TRBV18 and TRBJ2-4, with D unclear. V was shortened by 0 bases and J by 0 bases, with 9 bases between the two germline ends. From germline, CDR1 is KGHSH and CDR2 LQKENI. This CDR3 has 16 amino acids. The CDR3 region is CASSPPSYGAKNIQYF. The DNA for the CDR3 is TGTGCCAGCTCACCACCTTCTTACGGAGCCAAAAACATTCAGTACTTC.

The chain combines TRBV28 with TRBJ1-2, with 9 bases fitting TRBD1. V trimming: 6 bases; J trimming: 9 bases; junction bases outside the gene matches: 11. CDR1 is MDHEN, CDR2 SYDVKM, per germline. The CDR3 is 14 residues long. CDR3 amino acids: CASSPAGQGISYTF. CDR3 bases: TGTGCCAGCAGCCCAGCTGGACAGGGGATTAGCTACACCTTC.

The rearrangement links TRBV6-6 to TRBJ2-1, with 7 bases fitting TRBD2. The germline V gene encodes CDR1 MNHNY and CDR2 SVGAGI (reference sequence). The junction had 11 bases not matched to a gene; V was cut back by 7 bases and J by 2 bases. This CDR3 has 16 residues. The CDR3 bases are TGTGCCAGCACCACGAGGGGTGGGGGGGCCTACAATGAGCAGTTCTTC. Translation: CASTTRGGGAYNEQFF.